This TCR beta chain was obtained from a study of cytomegalovirus exposure and HLA in healthy donors. Remarks on this clone: What it binds is unknown.

Germline loops: CDR1 LGHNA, CDR2 YSLEER. The V and J ends lost 8 bases and 1 base respectively, with 11 bases between them. The CDR3 length is 13 residues. Study-level points and caveats: That first-cohort TCR clusters tended to co-occur in the approximately 110 validation repertoires was found in a later analysis. There were over 150 TCR beta chains listed as cytomegalovirus-associated. Rarity characterized most TCR sequences, yet some public TCRs appeared in many donors.

The protocol was immunoSEQ multiplex PCR, while the TCRdb copy is restricted to in-frame clones and leaves out a portion. The sample has 180,000 or so clones, about 83% seen once; the top ten hold 1.4%. Sequencing was performed on PBMCs. The V and J genes are TRBV4-3 and TRBJ1-1, with D tentatively TRBD1 (6 bases). The receptor's source is a woman in her twenties or thirties in good health and CMV-seronegative. The CDR3 region is CASSLTGNTEAFF. CDR3 coding DNA: TGCGCCAGCTCATTGACAGGGAACACTGAAGCTTTCTTT.